This T cell receptor (beta chain) derives from a study of T cells in Graves' hyperthyroidism and ophthalmopathy. Overall study: Prior to any treatment, at the point of initial diagnosis, peripheral blood was collected. Regarding the study as a whole: With a median lead of around 6.7 months before onset, the model predicted ophthalmopathy.

The sample of blood was obtained at first hyperthyroidism diagnosis (before any ophthalmopathy symptoms). This clonotype was seen many times. Its antigen is still unknown. From RNA transcripts, TCR beta CDR3 regions were amplified. A set of HTBI primers served as the primers for a first-round RT-PCR of the TCR CDR3. TCRdb redid the calling of the multiplex PCR reads with MiXCR, one entry per CDR3 protein. The table has fewer than 900,000 distinct CDR3 sequences, over 15% seen once. The trim removed 1 base at V and 1 base at J, leaving 3 bases unmatched. The CDR3 totals 17 residues. Germline V gives CDR1 SGHAT, CDR2 FQNNGV.

Sequencing input: blood. The chain recombines TRBV11-2 with TRBJ2-2; 10 bases align to TRBD2. This TCR was sampled from a woman between 45 and 65 years old with Graves' hyperthyroidism that later progressed to Graves' ophthalmopathy. CDR3: CASSLGLAGLNTGELFF. As DNA, the CDR3 is TGTGCCAGCAGCTTAGGACTAGCGGGTTTGAACACCGGGGAGCTGTTTTTT.